The next 9 T cell receptor beta chains were all read from a single sample in a study of siplizumab effects on memory and regulatory T cells. TCRdb's copy holds only in-frame clones and misses some; the assay was immunoSEQ multiplex PCR. Of some 40,000 clones listed, more than 70% were seen once; the top ten hold roughly 0.23%. Material for sequencing was naive CD4+ T cells sorted from blood. The origin of the receptors is a human donor in good health.

The CDR3 sequence is CAWIGRTGLTGELFF. CDR3 bases: TGTGCCTGGATAGGCAGGACAGGGCTCACCGGGGAGCTGTTTTTT. This rearrangement joins TRBV30 to TRBJ2-2; TRBD1 agrees at 8 bases. This CDR3 is built from 15 residues. The germline gives CDR1 GTSNPN, CDR2 SVGIG (reference sequence). V lost 4 bases and J lost 4; bases outside the gene matches: 8.

The rearrangement uses TRBV11-2 and TRBJ2-1; TRBD1 or TRBD2 may be the D gene (5 bases each). The CDR3 has 15 residues. The germline CDR1 and CDR2 sequences are SGHAT and FQNNGV. V was shortened by 3 bases and J by 7 bases, with 16 bases between the two germline ends. CDR3 amino acids: CASSFDGGELNEQFF. The CDR3 DNA reads TGTGCCAGCAGCTTTGATGGGGGTGAGTTGAATGAGCAGTTCTTC.

The V call is TRBV7-2, the J call TRBJ2-3; D not resolved. V lost 1 base, J lost 0 bases, and 5 bases lay in between. Germline V gene lookup returns CDR1 SGHTA and CDR2 FQGNSA. The CDR3 is made up of 14 amino acids. The chain's CDR3 is CASSLGRSTDTQYF. For the CDR3, the DNA is TGTGCCAGCAGCTTAGGGCGGAGCACAGATACGCAGTATTTT.

This clone occurred once. The V gene is TRBV7-8, the J gene TRBJ1-5; the match to TRBD1 covers 8 bases. Germline V lookup: CDR1 SGHVS, CDR2 FQNEAQ. CDR3 length equals 16 residues. Trimming took 2 bases from V and 4 from J; bases not matched to a gene: 7. The DNA for the CDR3 is TGTGCCAGCAGCTTACAGGGGGCTTTGAGGAATCAGCCCCAGCATTTT. This translates into CASSLQGALRNQPQHF.

This clone was seen only a few times. The chain recombines TRBV10-3 with TRBJ1-2, with a tentative D call TRBD1 (6 bases). Germline assignment: CDR1 ENHRY and CDR2 SYGVKD. The CDR3 totals 14 residues. V lost 6 bases and J lost 6, with 17 bases in between. CDR3 sequence reads: CAIRRDTRTNGYTF. DNA of the CDR3: TGTGCCATCAGACGGGACACCCGTACGAATGGCTACACCTTC.

The table lists this clone with a count of one. The V and J genes are TRBV5-6 and TRBJ1-2; 8 positions agree with TRBD1. CDR1 SGHDT and CDR2 YYEEEE come from the germline V gene. The J segment lost 3 bases and the V segment lost 3 bases, leaving 7 bases of the junction unmatched. There are 15 residues in the CDR3. The CDR3 spells CASSSDRGADYGYTF. Written as DNA, the CDR3 is TGTGCCAGCAGCTCTGACAGGGGCGCGGACTATGGCTACACCTTC.

The rearrangement joins TRBV2 to TRBJ2-5, with no clear D. V lost 7 bases and J 3 bases, leaving 6 bases between the germline ends. There are 11 residues in the CDR3. Germline V gives CDR1 SNHLY, CDR2 FYNNEI. CDR3 nucleotide sequence: TGTGCCAGCACCACGGAAGAGACCCAGTACTTC. Residues: CASTTEETQYF.

The J gene is TRBJ2-7, the V gene TRBV21-1; the table's D call of TRBD2 was not tested on the DNA. TRBV21-1 is labeled a pseudogene. The CDR3 is made up of 16 amino acids. The CDR3 sequence is CASSTALERRFYEQYF. Written as DNA, the CDR3 is TGTGCCAGCAGCACCGCTTTGGAGCGGAGATTCTACGAGCAGTACTTC.

V usage is TRBV10-3 and J usage is TRBJ2-7; possible D gene TRBD1, 6 bases. CDR1 ENHRY and CDR2 SYGVKD come from the germline V gene. Trimming left V 6 bases short and J 5 bases short, with 14 bases between. This CDR3 contains 13 residues. For the CDR3, the DNA is TGTGCCATCAGCCAGGGGATGTTCCACGAGCAGTACTTC. Translated, it gives CAISQGMFHEQYF.